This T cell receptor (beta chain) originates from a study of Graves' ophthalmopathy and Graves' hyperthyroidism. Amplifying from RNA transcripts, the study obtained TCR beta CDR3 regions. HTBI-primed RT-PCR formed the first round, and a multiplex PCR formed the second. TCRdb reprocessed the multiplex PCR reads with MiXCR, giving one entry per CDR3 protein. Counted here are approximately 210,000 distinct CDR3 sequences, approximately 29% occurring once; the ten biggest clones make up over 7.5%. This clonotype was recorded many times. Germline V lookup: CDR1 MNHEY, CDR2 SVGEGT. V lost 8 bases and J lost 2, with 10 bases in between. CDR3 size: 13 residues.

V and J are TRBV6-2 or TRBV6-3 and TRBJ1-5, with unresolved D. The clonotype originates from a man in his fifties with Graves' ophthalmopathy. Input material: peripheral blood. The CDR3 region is CASGIMGNQPQHF. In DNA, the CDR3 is TGTGCCAGCGGGATAATGGGCAATCAGCCCCAGCATTTT.